The clone carrying this T cell receptor (beta chain) showed up just once. What it recognizes is unknown. After removal of 1 base from V and 8 bases from J, the junction contained 6 bases not matched to a gene. Germline V lookup: CDR1 SGHVS, CDR2 FNYEAQ. This CDR3 has 14 residues. These data are taken from a study of response to subunit inactivated influenza vaccine. TCRdb used MiXCR to reprocess the RT-PCR reads, holding one entry per CDR3 protein. This repertoire shows 500,000 to 600,000 distinct CDR3 sequences, about 8% found once; its top ten account for about an eighth. Overall study findings and caveats: Few additional T cells are recruited per seasonal influenza vaccination, authors suggested.

This chain connects TRBV7-6 to TRBJ2-3; TRBD2 matches at 7 bases. The source of this sequence is a man between 50 and 70 years old who received an inactivated influenza vaccine. The sample was PBMCs from blood, taken less than 30 months after vaccination. CDR3 sequence reads: CASSLGRGSGTQYF. The CDR3, as DNA: TGTGCCAGCAGCTTAGGACGCGGGAGTGGTACGCAGTATTTT. Using reference TRBV7-6 and TRBJ2-3 for the parts outside the CDR3, the full variable domain is GAGVSQSPRYKVTKRGQDVALRCDPISGHVSLYWYRQALGQGPEFLTYFNYEAQQDKSGLPNDRFSAERPEGSISTLTIQRTEQRDSAMYRCASSLGRGSGTQYFGPGTRLTVL.